What follows are 30 T cell receptor beta chains derived from one specimen sequenced in a study of T cell responses to AZD1222 COVID-19 vaccine. TCRdb's table, derived via immunoSEQ multiplex PCR, lists solely in-frame clones and lacks some. The repertoire holds approximately 120,000 clones, with roughly 88% as singletons. Sample: peripheral blood, taken on day 0 of MenACWY control vaccination. The origin of the receptors is an adult in good health.

CDR3: CAISVDWDSKETQYF. CDR3 nucleotide sequence: TGTGCCATCAGTGTTGATTGGGACAGCAAAGAGACCCAGTACTTC. The chain is built from TRBV10-3 and TRBJ2-5; the match to TRBD1 covers 7 bases. V gave up 4 bases and J gave up 3 bases; unmatched junction bases: 8. Germline V gene sequence: CDR1 ENHRY, CDR2 SYGVKD. This CDR3 is built from 15 residues.

V gene TRBV5-1 combines with J gene TRBJ1-2; D unresolved. The CDR3 covers 13 residues. The V and J ends lost 0 bases and 0 bases respectively, with 3 bases between them. In germline, CDR1 is SGHRS, CDR2 YFSETQ. The DNA for the CDR3 is TGCGCCAGCAGCTTGGGAGCTAACTATGGCTACACCTTC. It codes for CASSLGANYGYTF.

The count of this clone is one. The chain is built from TRBV3-1 (or the pseudogene TRBV3-2) and TRBJ2-7; D may be TRBD1 (5 bases). The CDR3 is 13 amino acids. V was cut by 7 bases and J by 2 bases, with 12 bases left in between. Germline CDR1 reads LGHDT; CDR2 reads YNNKEL (reference sequence). For the CDR3, the DNA is TGTGCCAGCAACTCCCGACAGACCTACGAGCAGTACTTC. Its translation: CASNSRQTYEQYF.

The rearrangement uses TRBV9 and TRBJ2-3, with 12 bases lining up with TRBD2. J lost 2 bases, V lost 0 bases, and 7 bases had no gene match. The germline V gene encodes CDR1 SGDLS and CDR2 YYNGEE. CDR3 length: 18 amino acids. The CDR3 protein is CASSVASTSGGYTDTQYF. In nucleotides, the CDR3 is TGTGCCAGCAGCGTAGCGTCAACTAGCGGGGGGTACACAGATACGCAGTATTTT. Variable domain in full (rest from reference TRBV9 and TRBJ2-3): DSGVTQTPKHLITATGQRVTLRCSPRSGDLSVYWYQQSLDQGLQFLIQYYNGEERAKGNILERFSAQQFPDLHSELNLSSLELGDSALYFCASSVASTSGGYTDTQYFGPGTRLTVL.

The chain carries TRBV6-1 and TRBJ1-2; D call uncertain. Germline lookup yields CDR1 MNHNS and CDR2 SASEGT. This CDR3 has 14 residues. V lost 0 bases to trimming and J lost 4 bases, with 9 bases between them. In nucleotides, the CDR3 is TGTGCCAGCAGTGAAGCGGGCAGCTCCTATGGCTACACCTTC. It yields the protein CASSEAGSSYGYTF.

The chain links TRBV7-9 to TRBJ1-2, with D perhaps TRBD1 (5 bases). The CDR3 is 14 residues long. The germline gives CDR1 SEHNR, CDR2 FQNEAQ (reference sequence). Trimming pared 3 bases from V and 6 bases from J, leaving 14 bases between. CDR3 sequence: CASSFGLQGDGYTF. CDR3 DNA: TGTGCCAGCAGCTTTGGGCTGCAGGGAGATGGCTACACCTTC.

This chain uses TRBV18 with TRBJ1-1, with 7 bases lining up with TRBD1. This CDR3 spans 16 amino acids. Germline values: CDR1 KGHSH, CDR2 LQKENI. V trimming: 3 bases; J trimming: 0 bases; junction bases outside the gene matches: 7. CDR3 sequence reads: CASSPPGQTMNTEAFF. CDR3 in DNA: TGTGCCAGCTCACCCCCGGGACAGACCATGAACACTGAAGCTTTCTTT.

This chain links TRBV5-4 with TRBJ2-6, with D perhaps TRBD1 (5 bases). Trimming shortened V by 4 bases and J by 4 bases, and 21 bases separated the two germline ends. The V gene's germline CDR1 is SGHNT and CDR2 YYREEE (reference sequence). CDR3 length: 18 residues. CDR3 nucleotide sequence: TGTGCCAGCAGCCTATCCAGCAATGGGGCAGGCGGGGCCAACGTCCTGACTTTC. Amino acid sequence: CASSLSSNGAGGANVLTF.

The chain is built from TRBV2 and TRBJ2-1; no clear D gene. V was shortened by 11 bases and J by 3 bases, with 14 bases between the two germline ends. This CDR3 spans 13 amino acids. Germline assignment: CDR1 SNHLY and CDR2 FYNNEI. Written as DNA, the CDR3 is TGTGCCGGAACCCCAGGAGACTACAATGAGCAGTTCTTC. Protein product: CAGTPGDYNEQFF. Full variable domain (outside the CDR3, taken from reference TRBV2 and TRBJ2-1): EPEVTQTPSHQVTQMGQEVILRCVPISNHLYFYWYRQILGQKVEFLVSFYNNEISEKSEIFDDQFSVERPDGSNFTLKIRSTKLEDSAMYFCAGTPGDYNEQFFGPGTRLTVL.

The chain employs TRBV18 and TRBJ1-5, with D unresolved. CDR1 is KGHSH and CDR2 is LQKENI in the germline V gene. The CDR3 loop spans 13 amino acids. The V gene lost 4 bases and the J gene lost 0 bases, with 4 bases spanning the gap. CDR3 loop: CASSLNSNQPQHF. The DNA for the CDR3 is TGTGCCAGCTCACTGAATAGCAATCAGCCCCAGCATTTT.

The genes are TRBV4-1 and TRBJ1-4; the D is unclear. The germline V gene encodes CDR1 MGHRA and CDR2 YSYEKL. CDR3 length: 15 residues. V shed 0 bases and J shed 3 bases, with 8 bases lying between them. DNA for the CDR3: TGCGCCAGCAGCCAAGACCAATTAGCTAATGAAAAACTGTTTTTT. Amino acids: CASSQDQLANEKLFF.

V usage is TRBV30 and J usage is TRBJ1-6, with D tentatively TRBD1 (5 bases). Trimming took off 7 bases at V and 5 bases at J, with 12 bases between the two ends. CDR3 length: 13 residues. The V gene's germline CDR1 is GTSNPN and CDR2 SVGIG (reference sequence). The CDR3 coding sequence is TGTGCCTTCCAGGGCAGCAATAATTCACCCCTCCACTTT. This translates into CAFQGSNNSPLHF.

This chain connects TRBV5-4 to TRBJ2-5; 14 positions match TRBD2. The CDR3 length is 18 residues. Germline V lookup: CDR1 SGHNT, CDR2 YYREEE (reference sequence). Losses at the gene ends were 0 bases for V and 5 bases for J; bases not matched to a gene: 9. CDR3 residues: CASSLVPGTSGSLETQYF. The CDR3 coding sequence is TGTGCCAGCAGCTTGGTCCCCGGGACTAGCGGGAGTCTGGAGACCCAGTACTTC.

The genes are TRBV6-2 or TRBV6-3 and TRBJ2-7; 14 positions match TRBD2. The CDR3 runs to 16 residues. With 2 bases clipped from V and 7 bases from J, the junction kept 7 bases outside the gene matches. From germline, CDR1 is MNHEY and CDR2 SVGEGT. This chain's CDR3 is CASSYGWGTSGREQYF. The DNA for the CDR3 is TGTGCCAGCAGTTACGGTTGGGGGACTAGCGGGAGAGAGCAGTACTTC.

V is TRBV7-3 and J is TRBJ2-1, with TRBD2 matching 12 bases. Germline values: CDR1 SGHTA, CDR2 FQGTGA. Losses at the gene ends were 2 bases for V and 7 bases for J; bases not matched to a gene: 0. There are 14 residues in the CDR3. As DNA, the CDR3 is TGTGCCAGCAGCTTACTAGCGGGAGGGAATGAGCAGTTCTTC. This encodes CASSLLAGGNEQFF.

The genes are TRBV27 and TRBJ2-6, with D perhaps matching TRBD1 or TRBD2 (5 bases each). CDR3 length equals 14 residues. Trimming cost V 3 bases and J 2 bases, with 5 bases left between them. Germline values: CDR1 MNHEY, CDR2 SMNVEV (reference sequence). The CDR3 here is CASSLGAGANVLTF. The CDR3 coding sequence is TGTGCCAGCAGTTTGGGGGCTGGGGCCAACGTCCTGACTTTC. The entire variable domain, with the rest obtained from reference TRBV27 and TRBJ2-6, is as follows: EAQVTQNPRYLITVTGKKLTVTCSQNMNHEYMSWYRQDPGLGLRQIYYSMNVEVTDKGDVPEGYKVSRKEKRNFPLILESPSPNQTSLYFCASSLGAGANVLTFGAGSRLTVL.

V gene TRBV29-1 combines with J gene TRBJ2-5, with 7 positions matching TRBD1. V lost 6 bases to trimming and J lost 4 bases; unmatched junction nucleotides: 11. CDR3 size: 14 residues. Germline values: CDR1 SQVTM, CDR2 ANQGSEA. The CDR3 loop is CSVVHPGQIETQYF. Here the CDR3 DNA reads TGCAGCGTCGTACATCCGGGACAGATAGAGACCCAGTACTTC.

The J gene is TRBJ2-7, the V gene TRBV27, with D perhaps matching TRBD2 (6 bases). Trimming stripped 4 bases from V and 4 bases from J, with 14 bases between. Germline V CDR1 and CDR2: MNHEY, SMNVEV (reference sequence). The CDR3 has 14 amino acids. The CDR3 DNA is TGTGCCAGCAGTTCCGCGGAGGGCAGGTACGAGCAGTACTTC. Translated: CASSSAEGRYEQYF.

This chain uses TRBV2 with TRBJ1-2; weak D call: TRBD1 (6 bases). Trimming removed 3 bases at V and 3 bases at J, with 11 bases between. Germline V CDR1 and CDR2: SNHLY, FYNNEI. The length of the CDR3 is 14 residues. The CDR3 DNA reads as TGTGCCAGCAGTGAGGGGGGCTTCGACTATGGCTACACCTTC. This sequence encodes CASSEGGFDYGYTF.

The chain has TRBV2 and TRBJ1-4, with 7 bases lining up with TRBD1. Trimming cost V 2 bases and J 4 bases; bases outside gene matches: 4. Germline V gene data show CDR1 as SNHLY and CDR2 as FYNNEI. The CDR3 consists of 15 residues. The CDR3 loop is CASSEYRGYNEKLFF. CDR3 DNA: TGTGCCAGCAGTGAATACAGGGGTTATAATGAAAAACTGTTTTTT.

V usage is TRBV29-1 and J usage is TRBJ1-1; D unresolved. Between the trimmed V and J ends, which lost 2 bases and 7 bases, there was a span of 17 bases. The germline V gene encodes CDR1 SQVTM and CDR2 ANQGSEA. CDR3 length: 14 amino acids. The CDR3 nucleotides read TGCAGCGTTGAATCTTCCCCTCCGGTGGGTGAAGCTTTCTTT. As protein: CSVESSPPVGEAFF.

The genes are TRBV7-9 and TRBJ2-1; possible D gene TRBD2, 6 bases. The CDR3 loop spans 12 amino acids. Trimming left V 0 bases short and J 9 bases short, with 6 bases between. CDR1 and CDR2 from the germline V gene are SEHNR and FQNEAQ (reference sequence). The CDR3 reads CASSLAGGEQFF. Written as DNA, the CDR3 is TGTGCCAGCAGCTTAGCGGGGGGTGAGCAGTTCTTC. Together with reference TRBV7-9 and TRBJ2-1, the CDR3 gives the full variable domain: DTGVSQNPRHKITKRGQNVTFRCDPISEHNRLYWYRQTLGQGPEFLTYFQNEAQLEKSRLLSDRFSAERPKGSFSTLEIQRTEQGDSAMYLCASSLAGGEQFFGPGTRLTVL.

The V call is TRBV27, the J call TRBJ2-5; 10 nucleotides match TRBD2. V was pared by 7 bases and J by 5 bases, with 7 bases of the junction left unmatched. The CDR3 loop spans 14 amino acids. Germline V gene sequence: CDR1 MNHEY, CDR2 SMNVEV (reference sequence). CDR3 sequence reads: CASTTASGSETQYF. The DNA of the CDR3 is TGTGCCAGCACCACGGCTAGCGGGAGTGAGACCCAGTACTTC.

This rearrangement joins TRBV18 to TRBJ1-2; D unclear. Trimming stripped 0 bases from V and 3 bases from J, with 5 bases between. The CDR3 runs to 13 residues. Germline-derived CDR1 and CDR2 are KGHSH and LQKENI. Here the CDR3 reads CASSPPGHYGYTF. As DNA, the CDR3 is TGTGCCAGCTCACCACCAGGGCACTATGGCTACACCTTC.

A remark on this clone: Additional DNA sequences in this sample encode the identical CDR3. The chain combines TRBV2 with TRBJ1-1; 9 bases fit TRBD1. The CDR3 contains 14 residues. The germline V gene has CDR1 SNHLY and CDR2 FYNNEI. V shed 5 bases and J 2 bases; nucleotides not matched to a gene: 3. The CDR3 spells CASSKGQGNTEAFF. Written as DNA, the CDR3 is TGTGCCAGCAGTAAGGGACAGGGAAACACTGAAGCTTTCTTT.

V usage is TRBV5-5 and J usage is TRBJ2-5; D may be TRBD1 (6 bases). Per the germline V gene, CDR1 is SGHKS and CDR2 is YYEKEE (reference sequence). Trimming took 4 bases from V and 2 from J, leaving 18 bases between them. This CDR3 comprises 16 residues. The CDR3 DNA reads TGTGCCAGCAGCCCAGGGCCCCCGGGGACACAAGAGACCCAGTACTTC. Protein sequence: CASSPGPPGTQETQYF.

The rearrangement uses TRBV24-1 and TRBJ1-2; D ambiguous. Germline V CDR1 and CDR2: KGHDR, SFDVKD. The ends were cut back, 7 bases at V and 5 bases at J, with 13 bases in the middle. The CDR3 spans 13 residues. The CDR3 protein is CATRGETPYGYTF. CDR3 nucleotides: TGTGCCACCAGGGGAGAGACACCTTATGGCTACACCTTC.

J is TRBJ2-5 and V is TRBV7-3; D unclear. This CDR3 spans 13 amino acids. The germline V gene has CDR1 SGHTA and CDR2 FQGTGA. V was clipped by 5 bases and J by 1 base, with 8 bases between them. This CDR3 is CASSPTSQETQYF. The DNA for the CDR3 is TGTGCCAGCAGCCCGACAAGCCAAGAGACCCAGTACTTC.

The J gene is TRBJ2-7, the V gene TRBV19, with 7 bases fitting TRBD2. The junction had 15 bases not matched to a gene; V was cut back by 3 bases and J by 7 bases. The CDR3 runs to 16 residues. Per the germline V gene, CDR1 is LNHDA and CDR2 is SQIVND (reference sequence). The chain's CDR3 is CASSMALAALLGEQYF. The CDR3 DNA reads as TGTGCCAGTAGTATGGCCCTAGCGGCATTACTGGGGGAGCAGTACTTC.

About this clone itself: Other nucleotide sequences from this sample produce the same CDR3. The chain combines TRBV19 with TRBJ1-5; TRBD1 is a possible D gene (5 bases). Germline assignment: CDR1 LNHDA and CDR2 SQIVND (reference sequence). The CDR3 sequence is 13 residues long. With 3 bases removed from V and 4 bases from J, the gap between germline ends came to 7 bases. The DNA for the CDR3 is TGTGCCAGTAGTATCGGGGGTAATCAGCCCCAGCATTTT. It translates to CASSIGGNQPQHF.